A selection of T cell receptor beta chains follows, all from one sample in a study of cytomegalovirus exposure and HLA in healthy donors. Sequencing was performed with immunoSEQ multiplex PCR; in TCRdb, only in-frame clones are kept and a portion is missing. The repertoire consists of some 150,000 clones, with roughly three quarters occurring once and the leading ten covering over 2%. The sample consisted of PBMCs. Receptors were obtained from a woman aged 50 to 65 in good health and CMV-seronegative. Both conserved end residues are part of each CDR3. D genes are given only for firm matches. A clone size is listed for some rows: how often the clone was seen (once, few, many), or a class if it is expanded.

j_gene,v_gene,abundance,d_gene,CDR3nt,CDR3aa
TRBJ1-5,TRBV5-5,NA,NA,TGTGCCAGCAGCTTGGCCCCGCCAGGGGGCAATCAGCCCCAGCATTTT,CASSLAPPGGNQPQHF
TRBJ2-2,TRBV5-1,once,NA,TGCGCCAGCAGCATCTACAGGGTTGGCACCGGGGAGCTGTTTTTT,CASSIYRVGTGELFF
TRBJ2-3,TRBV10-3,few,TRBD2,TGTGCCATCAGTGAGGGGACTAGCGGGGGCGGCACAGATACGCAGTATTTT,CAISEGTSGGGTDTQYF
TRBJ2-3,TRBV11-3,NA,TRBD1,TGTGCCAGCAGCAGGGGTGGGGACAGGGCCGCAGATACGCAGTATTTT,CASSRGGDRAADTQYF
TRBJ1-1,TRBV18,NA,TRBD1,TGTGCCAGCTCACCAGCGACAGGGGGGAACCCCCTCGCTGAAGCTTTCTTT,CASSPATGGNPLAEAFF
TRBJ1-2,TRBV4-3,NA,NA,TGCGCCAGCAGCCAAGTCCGGGGGGCCAATAGCTACACCTTC,CASSQVRGANSYTF
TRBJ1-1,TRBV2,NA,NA,TGTGCCAGCAGGCAGGGGATGAACACTGAAGCTTTCTTT,CASRQGMNTEAFF
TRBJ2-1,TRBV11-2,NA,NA,TGTGCCAGCAGCGCCACAGGGTTAAGTGAGCAGTTCTTC,CASSATGLSEQFF
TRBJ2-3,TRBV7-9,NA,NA,TGTGCCAGCAGCTTGGCAGGGGCAGATACGCAGTATTTT,CASSLAGADTQYF
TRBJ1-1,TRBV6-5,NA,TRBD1,TGTGCCAGCAAGGGGGCCGGGACTCCGAACACTGAAGCTTTCTTT,CASKGAGTPNTEAFF
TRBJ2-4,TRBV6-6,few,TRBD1,TGTGCCAGCAGTTACGCAGGGGGCCCTCAAAACATTCAGTACTTC,CASSYAGGPQNIQYF
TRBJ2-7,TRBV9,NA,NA,TGTGCCAGCAGCGTCAGGGATCGGGCAGCCGAGCAGTACTTC,CASSVRDRAAEQYF
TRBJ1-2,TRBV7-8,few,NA,TGTGCCAGCAGCTCCCGCCCTGAGGGCTACACCTTC,CASSSRPEGYTF
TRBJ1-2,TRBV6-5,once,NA,TGTGCCAGCATTCCGACAGCTACGTTTAACTATGGCTACACCTTC,CASIPTATFNYGYTF
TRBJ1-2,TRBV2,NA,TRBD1,TGTGCCAGCAGTGATAGACAGGGTTGGAGTGGCTACACCTTC,CASSDRQGWSGYTF
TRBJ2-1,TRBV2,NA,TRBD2,TGTGCCAGCAGTTCAAGAGCGGGAGGGCCGGATGAGCAGTTCTTC,CASSSRAGGPDEQFF
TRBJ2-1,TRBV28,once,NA,TGTGCCAGCAAGGCCGGGACACCCACCTACAATGAGCAGTTCTTC,CASKAGTPTYNEQFF
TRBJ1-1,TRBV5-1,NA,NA,TGCGCCAGCAGCCTTTCTCAGGGGAACACTGAAGCTTTCTTT,CASSLSQGNTEAFF
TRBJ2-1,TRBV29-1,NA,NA,TGCAGCGTTGAAGTCCCCCTGGCCCTCTACAATGAGCAGTTCTTC,CSVEVPLALYNEQFF
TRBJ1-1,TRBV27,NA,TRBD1,TGTGCCAGCAGTCCACAACCGACAGGGCTAAACACTGAAGCTTTCTTT,CASSPQPTGLNTEAFF
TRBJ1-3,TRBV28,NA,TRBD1,TGTGCCAGCAGTCAGGACAGGGGGGTGGATGGAAACACCATATATTTT,CASSQDRGVDGNTIYF
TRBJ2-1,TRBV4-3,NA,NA,TGCGCCAGCAGTCGGGACTTCTCCTACAATGAGCAGTTCTTC,CASSRDFSYNEQFF
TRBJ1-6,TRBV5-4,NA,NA,TGTGCCAGCAGCTTGGCCCCTGAGGCACCCCTCCACTTT,CASSLAPEAPLHF
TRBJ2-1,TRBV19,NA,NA,TGTGCCAGTAGTCAATTTGGTAGGGGCCGCAACTCCTACAATGAGCAGTTCTTC,CASSQFGRGRNSYNEQFF
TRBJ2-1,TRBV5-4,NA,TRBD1,TGTGCCAGCTTACCGGGACAGGGGATACAACTCTCCTACAATGAGCAGTTCTTC,CASLPGQGIQLSYNEQFF
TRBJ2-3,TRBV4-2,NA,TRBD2,TGTGCCAGCAGCCAAGATACCGGGACTAGCGGGAGGAGGGTTACGCAGTATTTT,CASSQDTGTSGRRVTQYF
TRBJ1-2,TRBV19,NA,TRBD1,TGTGCCAGTAAGGGGACAGGGGGTCAGGCGAACTATGGCTACACCTTC,CASKGTGGQANYGYTF
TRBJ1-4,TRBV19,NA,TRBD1,TGTGCCAGTAGTATAGTGGGGACAGGGGCCGAAAAACTGTTTTTT,CASSIVGTGAEKLFF
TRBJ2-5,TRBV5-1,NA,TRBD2,TGCGCCAGCAGCTCTCGGACTAGCCAGGAGACCCAGTACTTC,CASSSRTSQETQYF
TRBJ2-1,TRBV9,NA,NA,TGTGCCAGCAGCGTATGGGTAGCGGACTACAATGAGCAGTTCTTC,CASSVWVADYNEQFF
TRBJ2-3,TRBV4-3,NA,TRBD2,TGCGCCAGCAGCCAAGAGGTGATGTTGGGTCTAGCGGGACGCACAGATACGCAGTATTTT,CASSQEVMLGLAGRTDTQYF
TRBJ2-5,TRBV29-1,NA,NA,TGCAGCGTTTTAAGGGGCGCGGTAGAGACCCAGTACTTC,CSVLRGAVETQYF
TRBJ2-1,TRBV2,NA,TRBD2,TGTGCCAGCATGGGACTAGCGGGCCGTGTAGATGAGCAGTTCTTC,CASMGLAGRVDEQFF
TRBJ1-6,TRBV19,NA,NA,TGTGCCAGTAGTATGAAAGAGGTCATTAATTCACCCCTCCACTTT,CASSMKEVINSPLHF
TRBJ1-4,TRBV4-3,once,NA,TGCGCCAGCAGCCAAGAAGACAGGTTGGAACTGTTTTTT,CASSQEDRLELFF
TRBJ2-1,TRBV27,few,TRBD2,TGTGCCAGCCGACCCCCCGGTCCTAGCGGGAGCGCAAATGAGCAGTTCTTC,CASRPPGPSGSANEQFF
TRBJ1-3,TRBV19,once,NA,TGTGCCAGTAGTGAGGGAAACACCATATATTTT,CASSEGNTIYF
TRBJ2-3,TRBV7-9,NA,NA,TGTGCCAGCAGCCGCGGTATCTTACTAGGAAAGGGTACAGATACGCAGTATTTT,CASSRGILLGKGTDTQYF
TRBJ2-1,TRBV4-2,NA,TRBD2,TGTGCCAGCAGCCCACCCCCGGATAGCGGGACTCAGAGGAATGAGCAGTTCTTC,CASSPPPDSGTQRNEQFF
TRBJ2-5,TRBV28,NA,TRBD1,TGTGCCACGAAGACAGGGGGAGAGACCCAGTACTTC,CATKTGGETQYF
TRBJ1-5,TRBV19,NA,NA,TGTGCCAGTAGTCCGGACAGAGAGCAGCCCCAGCATTTT,CASSPDREQPQHF
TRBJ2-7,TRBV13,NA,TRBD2,TGTGCCAGCAGTCCCGGGGCTAGCGGGAGGGCGGGGGCCTACGAGCAGTACTTC,CASSPGASGRAGAYEQYF
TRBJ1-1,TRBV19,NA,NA,TGTGCCAGTAGTCGACATTCTCGGGGGGCGGACGCTTTCTTT,CASSRHSRGADAFF
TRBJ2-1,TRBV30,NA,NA,TGTGCCTGGAGTGCAGGAGGGGTACGATTCAATGAGCAGTTCTTC,CAWSAGGVRFNEQFF
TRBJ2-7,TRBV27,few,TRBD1,TGTGCCAGCAGTTACCGACAGGGGCCCACCTACGAGCAGTACTTC,CASSYRQGPTYEQYF